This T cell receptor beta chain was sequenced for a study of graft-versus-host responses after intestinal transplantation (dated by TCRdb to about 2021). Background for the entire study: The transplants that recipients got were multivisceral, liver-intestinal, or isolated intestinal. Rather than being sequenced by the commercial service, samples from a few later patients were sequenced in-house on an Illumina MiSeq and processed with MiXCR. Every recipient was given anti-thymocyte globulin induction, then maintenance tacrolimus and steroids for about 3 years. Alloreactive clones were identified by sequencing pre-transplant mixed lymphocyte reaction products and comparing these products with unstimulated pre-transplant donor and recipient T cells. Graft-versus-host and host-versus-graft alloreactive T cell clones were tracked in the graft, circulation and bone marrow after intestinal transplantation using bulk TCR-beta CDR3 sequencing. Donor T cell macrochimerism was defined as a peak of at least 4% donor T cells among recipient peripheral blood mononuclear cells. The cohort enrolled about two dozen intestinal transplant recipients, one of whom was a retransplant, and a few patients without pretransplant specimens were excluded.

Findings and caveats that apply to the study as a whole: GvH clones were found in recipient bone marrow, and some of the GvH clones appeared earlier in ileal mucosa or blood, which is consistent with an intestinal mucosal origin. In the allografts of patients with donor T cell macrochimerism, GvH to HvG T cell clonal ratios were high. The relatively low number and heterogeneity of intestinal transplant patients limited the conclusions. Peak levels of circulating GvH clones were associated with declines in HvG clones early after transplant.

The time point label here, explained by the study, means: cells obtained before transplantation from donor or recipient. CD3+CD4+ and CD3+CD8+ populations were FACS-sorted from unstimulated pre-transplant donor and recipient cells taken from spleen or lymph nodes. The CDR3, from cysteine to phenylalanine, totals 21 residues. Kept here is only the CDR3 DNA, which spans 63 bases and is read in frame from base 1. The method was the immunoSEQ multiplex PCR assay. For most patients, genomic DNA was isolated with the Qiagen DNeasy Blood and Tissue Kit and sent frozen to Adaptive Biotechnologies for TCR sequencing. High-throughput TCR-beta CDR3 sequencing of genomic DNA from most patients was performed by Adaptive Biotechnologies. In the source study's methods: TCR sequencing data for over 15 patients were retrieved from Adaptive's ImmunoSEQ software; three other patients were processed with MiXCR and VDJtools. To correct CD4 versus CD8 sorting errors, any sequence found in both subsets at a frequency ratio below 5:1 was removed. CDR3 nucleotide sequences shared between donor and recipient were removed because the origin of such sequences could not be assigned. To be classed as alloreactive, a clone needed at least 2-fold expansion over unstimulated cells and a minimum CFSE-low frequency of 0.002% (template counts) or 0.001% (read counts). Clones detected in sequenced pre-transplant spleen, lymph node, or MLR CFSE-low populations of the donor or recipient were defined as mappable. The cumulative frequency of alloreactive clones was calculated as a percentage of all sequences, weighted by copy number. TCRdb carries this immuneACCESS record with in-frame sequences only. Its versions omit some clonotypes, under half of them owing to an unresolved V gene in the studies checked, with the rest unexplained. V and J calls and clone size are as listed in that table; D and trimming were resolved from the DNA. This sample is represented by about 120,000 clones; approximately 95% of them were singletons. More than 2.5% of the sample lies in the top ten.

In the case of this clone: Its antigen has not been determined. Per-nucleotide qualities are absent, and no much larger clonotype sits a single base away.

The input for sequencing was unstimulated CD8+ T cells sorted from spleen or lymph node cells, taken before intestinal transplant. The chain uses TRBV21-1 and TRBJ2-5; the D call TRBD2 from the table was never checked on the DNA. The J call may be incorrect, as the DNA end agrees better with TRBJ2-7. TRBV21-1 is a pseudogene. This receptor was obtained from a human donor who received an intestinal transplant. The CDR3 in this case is CASSKLNEGREGPMGSYEQYF. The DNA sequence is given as TGTGCCAGCAGCAAATTGAACGAGGGGCGGGAGGGCCCAATGGGATCCTACGAGCAGTACTTC.